The 22 T cell receptor beta chains listed next were all sequenced from one sample in a study of T cells in tumors and immune-related adverse events. The method was immunoSEQ multiplex PCR; TCRdb's version includes in-frame clones alone and lacks a portion of them. The table has about 4,900 clones, approximately 65% seen once. The sample in question was gut tissue, obtained from a patient treated with anti-PD-1 therapy. These receptors all stem from a female donor with metastatic renal cell carcinoma.

This clone was counted only a few times. This chain connects TRBV14 to TRBJ2-7; D unclear. Trimming pared 0 bases from V and 7 bases from J, leaving 10 bases between. CDR1 and CDR2 from the germline V gene are SGHDN and FVKESK. CDR3 length: 13 amino acids. The CDR3 DNA reads as TGTGCCAGCAGCCAAGACATTGGAACGGAGCAGTACTTC. Protein product: CASSQDIGTEQYF.

The rearrangement links TRBV7-2 to TRBJ1-1; D unclear. This CDR3 has 16 amino acids. The germline V gene encodes CDR1 SGHTA and CDR2 FQGNSA. V dropped 6 bases and J dropped 1 base, with 18 bases sitting between them. For the CDR3, the DNA is TGTGCCAGCAGACCGGGTACGGAGGGTAGGAACACTGAAGCTTTCTTT. This codes for CASRPGTEGRNTEAFF.

The chain uses TRBV6-1 and TRBJ2-3; either TRBD1 or TRBD2 may supply D (5 bases each). Per germline, CDR1 MNHNS and CDR2 SASEGT. The CDR3 is made up of 15 amino acids. Trimming shortened V by 8 bases and J by 5 bases, and 20 bases separated the two germline ends. CDR3 amino acids: CASYKGPGLEDTQYF. Written as DNA, the CDR3 is TGTGCCAGCTATAAGGGTCCGGGGCTCGAAGATACGCAGTATTTT.

This clone was seen just once. The CDR3 DNA sequence: TGTGCCAGCAGCAAACCGGGACTAGCGGACCAAGAGACCCAGTACTTC. It yields the protein CASSKPGLADQETQYF. This rearrangement joins TRBV5-6 to TRBJ2-5, with TRBD2 matching 11 bases. Germline V CDR1 and CDR2: SGHDT, YYEEEE. The length of the CDR3 is 16 residues. Trimming took 4 bases from V and 0 from J; bases not matched to a gene: 5. Full variable domain (rest looked up from reference TRBV5-6 and TRBJ2-5): DAGVTQSPTHLIKTRGQQVTLRCSPKSGHDTVSWYQQALGQGPQFIFQYYEEEERQRGNFPDRFSGHQFPNYSSELNVNALLLGDSALYLCASSKPGLADQETQYFGPGTRLLVL.

The table lists this clone with a few counts. CDR3 amino acids: CASSQGAGTGELFF. CDR3 in DNA: TGTGCCAGCAGCCAGGGGGCCGGCACCGGGGAGCTGTTTTTT. The chain links TRBV7-9 to TRBJ2-2, with TRBD1 identical over 8 bases. This CDR3 region has 14 residues. J gave up 4 bases and V 5 bases, and 3 bases lay outside the gene matches. The V gene's germline CDR1 is SEHNR and CDR2 FQNEAQ (reference sequence).

This rearrangement joins TRBV5-6 to TRBJ1-6; 7 bases line up with TRBD1. J gave up 2 bases and V 2 bases, and 4 bases lay outside the gene matches. The length of the CDR3 is 16 residues. Germline values: CDR1 SGHDT, CDR2 YYEEEE. The CDR3 region has the DNA TGTGCCAGCAGCTTTATAGGGGGCGCCTATAATTCACCCCTCCACTTT. Translating gives CASSFIGGAYNSPLHF.

The V call is TRBV5-8, the J call TRBJ1-5; D remains ambiguous. This CDR3 is built from 13 residues. Germline CDR1 reads SGHTS; CDR2 reads YDEGEE. Trimming took 0 bases from V and 3 from J, leaving 4 bases between them. The CDR3, as DNA: TGTGCCAGCAGCTTGGGCGCCAATCAGCCCCAGCATTTT. Its protein product is CASSLGANQPQHF.

This clone was seen a handful of times. The chain combines TRBV13 with TRBJ1-1; D ambiguous. Trimming left V 2 bases short and J 5 bases short, with 6 bases between. The CDR3 has 12 amino acids. The V gene's germline CDR1 is PRHDT and CDR2 FYEKMQ (reference sequence). The CDR3 DNA is TGTGCCAGCAGCTTACAGGAGACTGAAGCTTTCTTT. Translation: CASSLQETEAFF.

This clone was seen a few times. The chain combines TRBV29-1 with TRBJ2-3; 16 bases align to TRBD2. V was pared by 3 bases and J by 2 bases, with 5 bases of the junction left unmatched. The CDR3 sequence is 17 residues long. Germline V lookup: CDR1 SQVTM, CDR2 ANQGSEA. CDR3 amino acids: CSVEWGTSGRATDTQYF. The CDR3 DNA reads TGCAGCGTTGAGTGGGGGACTAGCGGGAGGGCCACAGATACGCAGTATTTT.

The chain recombines TRBV7-2 with TRBJ2-1; D perhaps matches TRBD2 (5 bases). Looked up from germline, CDR1 is SGHTA and CDR2 is FQGNSA. The CDR3 has 13 residues. V was cut by 3 bases and J by 5 bases, with 8 bases left in between. CDR3 loop: CASSFQRDNEQFF. CDR3 bases: TGTGCCAGCAGCTTCCAGAGGGACAATGAGCAGTTCTTC.

As DNA, the CDR3 is TGTGCCAGCTCAATTAGGGGATCCAGCTCTGGGGCCAACGTCCTGACTTTC. The encoded protein is CASSIRGSSSGANVLTF. This sequence joins TRBV18 and TRBJ2-6; tentatively, D is TRBD1 (5 bases). The CDR3 covers 17 residues. Deletions cut 5 bases from V and 0 bases from J, with 14 bases between. CDR1 is KGHSH, CDR2 LQKENI, per germline.

To note about this clone: Other nucleotide sequences in the sample specify the same CDR3. The gene calls are TRBV27 and TRBJ1-1; no firm D call. The CDR3 runs 13 residues. With 3 bases removed from V and 1 base from J, the gap between germline ends came to 6 bases. Germline V CDR1 and CDR2: MNHEY, SMNVEV (reference sequence). The CDR3 spells CASSFRRNTEAFF. For the CDR3, the DNA is TGTGCCAGCAGTTTCAGGAGGAACACTGAAGCTTTCTTT.

The V and J genes are TRBV6-1 and TRBJ1-1; 7 bases agree with TRBD1. Germline trimming cut 6 bases from V and 3 bases from J; bases unmatched to any gene: 7. The CDR3 length is 14 residues. The germline CDR1 and CDR2 sequences are MNHNS and SASEGT. The CDR3 reads CASRRQGLDTEAFF. The DNA for the CDR3 is TGTGCCAGCAGAAGACAGGGCCTCGACACTGAAGCTTTCTTT.

The rearrangement uses TRBV10-3 and TRBJ1-2; D may be TRBD1 (5 bases). V lost 8 bases, J lost 5 bases, and 15 bases lay in between. Germline-derived CDR1 and CDR2 are ENHRY and SYGVKD. The CDR3 totals 13 residues. The CDR3 protein is CAILTDNQYGYTF. The DNA of the CDR3 is TGTGCCATCCTGACGGACAATCAATATGGCTACACCTTC.

V usage is TRBV2 and J usage is TRBJ1-1; 8 nucleotides agree with TRBD1. CDR3 length: 14 residues. V lost 5 bases to trimming and J lost 3 bases; unmatched junction nucleotides: 5. In germline, CDR1 is SNHLY, CDR2 FYNNEI. The CDR3 nucleotides read TGTGCCAGCAGTATGGAGACAGGGGACACTGAAGCTTTCTTT. It translates to CASSMETGDTEAFF.

The chain couples TRBV2 to TRBJ1-1; no clear D gene. Germline assignment: CDR1 SNHLY and CDR2 FYNNEI. V was shortened by 4 bases and J by 3 bases, with 15 bases between the two germline ends. The CDR3 runs 15 residues. This CDR3 reads CASSAASPYHTEAFF. DNA of the CDR3: TGTGCCAGCAGTGCGGCGTCCCCTTATCACACTGAAGCTTTCTTT. Looking up the rest from reference TRBV2 and TRBJ1-1 gives the full variable domain: EPEVTQTPSHQVTQMGQEVILRCVPISNHLYFYWYRQILGQKVEFLVSFYNNEISEKSEIFDDQFSVERPDGSNFTLKIRSTKLEDSAMYFCASSAASPYHTEAFFGQGTRLTVV.

This clone was seen a handful of times. The rearrangement uses TRBV19 and TRBJ1-5, with D possibly matching TRBD1 (6 bases). The germline gives CDR1 LNHDA, CDR2 SQIVND (reference sequence). Trimming stripped 6 bases from V and 2 bases from J, with 20 bases between. There are 17 residues in the CDR3. The CDR3 sequence: CASSRNRGVVGNQPQHF. CDR3 bases: TGTGCCAGTAGCCGGAATAGGGGGGTGGTGGGCAATCAGCCCCAGCATTTT. The entire variable domain, with the rest obtained from reference TRBV19 and TRBJ1-5, is as follows: DGGITQSPKYLFRKEGQNVTLSCEQNLNHDAMYWYRQDPGQGLRLIYYSQIVNDFQKGDIAEGYSVSREKKESFPLTVTSAQKNPTAFYLCASSRNRGVVGNQPQHFGDGTRLSIL.

This clone was counted between two and nine times. V gene TRBV6-5 combines with J gene TRBJ1-5; D remains ambiguous. There are 14 residues in the CDR3. The V end was cut by 5 bases, the J end by 5 bases, with 13 bases between. The V gene's germline CDR1 is MNHEY and CDR2 SVGAGI. CDR3 nucleotides: TGTGCCAGCAGTGGAAGGAGCGATTATCAGCCCCAGCATTTT. This translates into CASSGRSDYQPQHF.

This clone has only a few counts. The chain carries TRBV21-1 and TRBJ2-7; the table calls TRBD1, which could not be checked here. TRBV21-1 counts as a pseudogene. The CDR3 runs 17 residues. The CDR3 loop reads CASSIFWLGQAWYEQYF. The CDR3 nucleotides read TGTGCCAGCAGCATCTTTTGGCTCGGACAGGCATGGTACGAGCAGTACTTC.

This clone showed up just a few times. The chain carries TRBV2 and TRBJ1-1; 10 bases line up with TRBD1. The CDR3 loop spans 15 amino acids. Germline CDR1 and CDR2: SNHLY and FYNNEI. V gave up 2 bases and J gave up 4 bases; unmatched junction bases: 4. CDR3 residues: CASSEWDRGRTEAFF. In nucleotides, the CDR3 is TGTGCCAGCAGTGAATGGGACAGGGGACGCACTGAAGCTTTCTTT.

This chain connects TRBV6-1 to TRBJ2-5, with 9 bases identical to TRBD1. CDR1 is MNHNS, CDR2 SASEGT, per germline. J lost 1 base, V lost 7 bases, and 7 bases had no gene match. CDR3 length: 15 amino acids. The CDR3 reads CASTLQGAGQETQYF. DNA of the CDR3: TGTGCCAGCACTCTACAGGGGGCTGGCCAAGAGACCCAGTACTTC.

The rearrangement links TRBV29-1 to TRBJ1-2, with unresolved D. V dropped 4 bases and J dropped 6 bases, with 9 bases sitting between them. Germline values: CDR1 SQVTM, CDR2 ANQGSEA. CDR3 size: 11 residues. As DNA, the CDR3 is TGCAGCGTTGGGGCCAGAGATGGCTACACCTTC. Encoded protein: CSVGARDGYTF.